A selection of T cell receptor beta chains follows, all from one sample in a study of human T cells and chemical hapten exposure. TCRdb processed the RACE reads anew with MiXCR; each CDR3 protein has one entry. The sample holds 35,000 to 50,000 distinct CDR3 sequences; roughly a tenth are singletons and the top ten take approximately 6.3%. The sample was whole blood, taken in connection with sensitization to the hapten diphenylcyclopropenone (DPC). The receptors come from a man younger than 45 with alopecia areata. Some clones in this sample may be carry-over from other donors' samples. CDR3s leave out the opening cysteine and the closing phenylalanine or tryptophan.

V gene: TRBV30
J gene: TRBJ1-4
CDR3 protein: AWKFYGTHTFNEKLF

V gene: TRBV7-7
J gene: TRBJ2-5
CDR3 protein: ASSTRPDRRETQY

V gene: TRBV19
J gene: TRBJ2-2
CDR3 protein: ASSVGRTNTGELF

V gene: TRBV7-4
J gene: TRBJ2-1
CDR3 protein: ASRDGTSGGPADNEQF

V gene: TRBV6-1
J gene: TRBJ1-5
CDR3 protein: ASSEAGQQNQPQH

V gene: TRBV4-1
J gene: TRBJ2-1
CDR3 protein: ASEGEGYYNEQF

V gene: TRBV20-1
J gene: TRBJ2-2
CDR3 protein: SARDYLGSGELF

V gene: TRBV10-2
J gene: TRBJ1-5
CDR3 protein: ASTQGGSSNQPQH

V gene: TRBV3-1
J gene: TRBJ2-3
CDR3 protein: ASSQDTDTQY

V gene: TRBV7-3
J gene: TRBJ2-1
CDR3 protein: ASSLGGRSRNEQF

V gene: TRBV20-1
J gene: TRBJ1-5
CDR3 protein: SAPRAGGNQPQH

V gene: TRBV6-2/TRBV6-3
J gene: TRBJ2-1
CDR3 protein: ASSYTQDRALRYEQF

V gene: TRBV29-1
J gene: TRBJ2-5
CDR3 protein: SVGQKQETQY

V gene: TRBV3-1
J gene: TRBJ1-6
CDR3 protein: ASSNTGEYSPLH

V gene: TRBV5-4
J gene: TRBJ2-3
CDR3 protein: ASSGISTDTQY

V gene: TRBV11-3
J gene: TRBJ2-5
CDR3 protein: ASSWGQGFSETQY

V gene: TRBV30
J gene: TRBJ1-2
CDR3 protein: AWSVTGGIIYGYT

V gene: TRBV2
J gene: TRBJ2-5
CDR3 protein: ASSRTLQETQY

V gene: TRBV5-5
J gene: TRBJ2-7
CDR3 protein: ASSPTGTGPYEQY

V gene: TRBV7-6
J gene: TRBJ1-2
CDR3 protein: ASSPGRGLKSYGYT

V gene: TRBV29-1
J gene: TRBJ2-1
CDR3 protein: SVRGGQGDNEQF

V gene: TRBV19
J gene: TRBJ1-4
CDR3 protein: ASSRGTVGEKLF

V gene: TRBV11-1
J gene: TRBJ1-1
CDR3 protein: ASSWDINEGEAF

V gene: TRBV10-3
J gene: TRBJ1-1
CDR3 protein: AINTGGTEAF

V gene: TRBV5-1
J gene: TRBJ2-2
CDR3 protein: ASSLGTTRSGELF

V gene: TRBV7-6
J gene: TRBJ2-5
CDR3 protein: ASSPGTHQETQY

V gene: TRBV6-2/TRBV6-3
J gene: TRBJ2-1
CDR3 protein: ASRPTSSTGGDEQF

V gene: TRBV5-1
J gene: TRBJ2-6
CDR3 protein: ASLGSGANVLT